Listed below are T cell receptor beta chains from one sample, sequenced in a study of neurological immune-mediated disorders. TCRdb fed the 5' RACE reads into MiXCR, producing one record per CDR3 protein. The sample holds about 59,000 distinct CDR3 sequences, roughly 12% seen once. The specimen was PBMCs. Receptor source: an older woman with HTLV-1-associated myelopathy (HAM/TSP). The CDR3 runs from the conserved cysteine through the conserved F or W.

TRBJ2-1,TRBV20-1,CSARDYLAGAWDEQFF
TRBJ1-3,TRBV6-6,CASTRDRGGNTIYF
TRBJ1-2,TRBV27,CVSSPSGDINYAYTF
TRBJ1-1,TRBV5-1,CASSLGGQGDEAFF
TRBJ2-3,TRBV5-1,CASSSAGIGTDTQYF
TRBJ2-5,TRBV7-9,CASSVMGGQETQYF
TRBJ1-1,TRBV29-1,CSVGLVKGAEAFF
TRBJ2-2,TRBV9,CASSVGVDLRDTGELFF
TRBJ2-7,TRBV4-1,CASSPLTSGSHEQYF
TRBJ1-2,TRBV6-5,CASSLQRPRYNYGYTF
TRBJ2-7,TRBV6-2/TRBV6-3,CASRKLAGGPYEQYF
TRBJ2-1,TRBV7-9,CASSLVVGLAWNEQFF
TRBJ1-1,TRBV11-2,CASSLEGVEAFF
TRBJ2-3,TRBV6-5,CASSYGPDTQYF
TRBJ2-5,TRBV29-1,CSVGWAETQYF
TRBJ2-2,TRBV5-1,CASSLDAGELFF
TRBJ2-1,TRBV20-1,CSAFRLAEGYEQFF
TRBJ2-5,TRBV29-1,CSVTTGGQETQYF
TRBJ2-3,TRBV4-1,CASSQVGRGLSDTQYF